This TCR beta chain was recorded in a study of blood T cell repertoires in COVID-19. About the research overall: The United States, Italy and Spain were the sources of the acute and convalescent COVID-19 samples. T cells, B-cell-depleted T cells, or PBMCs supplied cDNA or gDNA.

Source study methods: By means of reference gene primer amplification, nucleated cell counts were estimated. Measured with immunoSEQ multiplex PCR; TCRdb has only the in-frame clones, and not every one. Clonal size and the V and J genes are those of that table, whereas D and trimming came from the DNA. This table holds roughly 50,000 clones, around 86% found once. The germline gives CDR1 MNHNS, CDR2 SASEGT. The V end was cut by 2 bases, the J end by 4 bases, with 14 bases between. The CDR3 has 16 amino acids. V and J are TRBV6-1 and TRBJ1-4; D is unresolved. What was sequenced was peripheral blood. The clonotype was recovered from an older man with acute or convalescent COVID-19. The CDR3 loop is CASSEWSPTINEKLFF. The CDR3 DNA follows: TGTGCCAGCAGTGAATGGTCGCCAACTATTAATGAAAAACTGTTTTTT.